A selection of T cell receptor beta chains follows, all from one sample in a study of blood T cell repertoires in COVID-19. Sequencing was performed with immunoSEQ multiplex PCR; in TCRdb, only in-frame clones are kept and a portion is missing. This sample yields 210,000 or so clones, of which 80% to 90% are seen a single time; less than 11% belongs to the top ten. The sequenced sample was peripheral blood. The receptor source for this set is a woman of 80 years or more with acute or convalescent COVID-19. The CDR3 runs from the conserved cysteine through the conserved F or W. The order of the fields is D gene, V gene, J gene, clone size, CDR3 protein, CDR3 DNA. D genes are given only for firm matches. The listing skips clone size in some rows; elsewhere it reads once, few, many or a size class.

d_gene: NA; v_gene: TRBV4-3; j_gene: TRBJ1-4; abundance: once; CDR3aa: CASSHRGPGNEKLFF; CDR3nt: TGCGCCAGCAGCCACAGGGGCCCCGGAAATGAAAAACTGTTTTTT
d_gene: TRBD2; v_gene: TRBV11-2; j_gene: TRBJ2-2; abundance: few; CDR3aa: CASSPRLAGTNTGELFF; CDR3nt: TGTGCCAGCAGCCCTCGACTAGCGGGAACGAACACCGGGGAGCTGTTTTTT
d_gene: TRBD2; v_gene: TRBV11-2; j_gene: TRBJ2-5; abundance: NA; CDR3aa: CASSPTSGSSTQYF; CDR3nt: TGTGCCAGCAGCCCAACTAGCGGGAGTTCGACCCAGTACTTC
d_gene: TRBD1; v_gene: TRBV6-6; j_gene: TRBJ1-3; abundance: NA; CDR3aa: CASSSTGASGNTIYF; CDR3nt: TGTGCCAGCAGTTCTACAGGGGCCTCTGGAAACACCATATATTTT
d_gene: TRBD1; v_gene: TRBV29-1; j_gene: TRBJ2-7; abundance: NA; CDR3aa: CSVGTGYEQYF; CDR3nt: TGCAGCGTTGGGACAGGGTACGAGCAGTACTTC
d_gene: NA; v_gene: TRBV4-1; j_gene: TRBJ1-5; abundance: NA; CDR3aa: CASSQGDRDHQPQHF; CDR3nt: TGCGCCAGCAGCCAAGGTGACAGAGACCATCAGCCCCAGCATTTT
d_gene: TRBD1; v_gene: TRBV19; j_gene: TRBJ1-3; abundance: NA; CDR3aa: CASSDSTGSGNTIYF; CDR3nt: TGTGCCAGTAGTGATTCGACAGGGTCTGGAAACACCATATATTTT
d_gene: NA; v_gene: TRBV3-1/TRBV3-2; j_gene: TRBJ2-5; abundance: NA; CDR3aa: CASSPPGFRETQYF; CDR3nt: TGTGCCAGCAGCCCCCCCGGGTTTCGGGAGACCCAGTACTTC
d_gene: NA; v_gene: TRBV29-1; j_gene: TRBJ1-2; abundance: few; CDR3aa: CSVVGGEEAYGYTF; CDR3nt: TGCAGCGTTGTCGGAGGGGAAGAGGCCTATGGCTACACCTTC
d_gene: NA; v_gene: TRBV11-3; j_gene: TRBJ1-1; abundance: NA; CDR3aa: CASSLEGEGTEAFF; CDR3nt: TGTGCCAGCAGCTTAGAAGGGGAAGGAACTGAAGCTTTCTTT
d_gene: TRBD1; v_gene: TRBV10-1; j_gene: TRBJ2-1; abundance: few; CDR3aa: CAPTHVDRGNEQFF; CDR3nt: TGCGCACCGACCCACGTGGACAGGGGAAATGAGCAGTTCTTC
d_gene: TRBD1; v_gene: TRBV4-2; j_gene: TRBJ1-2; abundance: NA; CDR3aa: CASSQDRDGGYTF; CDR3nt: TGTGCCAGCAGCCAGGACAGGGATGGGGGCTACACCTTC
d_gene: TRBD2; v_gene: TRBV7-9; j_gene: TRBJ2-5; abundance: few; CDR3aa: CASSVLGGGETQYF; CDR3nt: TGTGCCAGCAGCGTCCTTGGCGGGGGGGAGACCCAGTACTTC
d_gene: TRBD2; v_gene: TRBV3-1/TRBV3-2; j_gene: TRBJ2-2; abundance: NA; CDR3aa: CASSRTSGRDTGELFF; CDR3nt: TGTGCCAGCAGCCGAACTAGCGGGAGAGACACCGGGGAGCTGTTTTTT
d_gene: NA; v_gene: TRBV19; j_gene: TRBJ1-1; abundance: NA; CDR3aa: CASSSQTNTEAFF; CDR3nt: TGTGCCAGTAGTTCACAAACGAACACTGAAGCTTTCTTT
d_gene: TRBD1; v_gene: TRBV19; j_gene: TRBJ1-2; abundance: NA; CDR3aa: CASTQGVSGYTF; CDR3nt: TGTGCCAGTACCCAGGGGGTTAGTGGCTACACCTTC
d_gene: NA; v_gene: TRBV30; j_gene: TRBJ2-7; abundance: NA; CDR3aa: CAWQPGGPYEQYF; CDR3nt: TGTGCCTGGCAGCCGGGGGGCCCCTACGAGCAGTACTTC
d_gene: TRBD1; v_gene: TRBV5-1; j_gene: TRBJ2-4; abundance: NA; CDR3aa: CASSTGTGENIQYF; CDR3nt: TGCGCCAGCAGCACCGGGACAGGGGAAAACATTCAGTACTTC
d_gene: TRBD2; v_gene: TRBV5-1; j_gene: TRBJ2-1; abundance: NA; CDR3aa: CASSLGGLAGGPRYNEQFF; CDR3nt: TGCGCCAGCAGCTTGGGAGGGCTAGCGGGGGGCCCTAGATACAATGAGCAGTTCTTC
d_gene: TRBD1; v_gene: TRBV5-5; j_gene: TRBJ2-7; abundance: NA; CDR3aa: CASSSGGQGTYEQYF; CDR3nt: TGTGCCAGCAGCTCCGGGGGACAGGGGACCTACGAGCAGTACTTC
d_gene: TRBD2; v_gene: TRBV11-2; j_gene: TRBJ2-1; abundance: NA; CDR3aa: CASSMERGDYNEQFF; CDR3nt: TGTGCCAGCAGCATGGAGCGGGGAGATTACAATGAGCAGTTCTTC
d_gene: TRBD1; v_gene: TRBV5-4; j_gene: TRBJ1-1; abundance: NA; CDR3aa: CASKEQGATEAFF; CDR3nt: TGTGCCAGCAAGGAACAGGGGGCCACTGAAGCTTTCTTT
d_gene: NA; v_gene: TRBV19; j_gene: TRBJ2-7; abundance: NA; CDR3aa: CASSIAVTVSYEQYF; CDR3nt: TGTGCCAGTAGTATAGCTGTGACAGTCTCCTACGAGCAGTACTTC
d_gene: TRBD1; v_gene: TRBV27; j_gene: TRBJ2-3; abundance: NA; CDR3aa: CASSLRTGGTDTQYF; CDR3nt: TGTGCCAGCAGTCTTAGGACAGGGGGCACAGATACGCAGTATTTT
d_gene: NA; v_gene: TRBV21-1; j_gene: TRBJ1-5; abundance: NA; CDR3aa: CASSIPGQDSGNQPQHF; CDR3nt: TGTGCCAGCAGCATACCAGGGCAAGATTCTGGCAATCAGCCCCAGCATTTT
d_gene: TRBD2; v_gene: TRBV12-5; j_gene: TRBJ2-2; abundance: NA; CDR3aa: CASGVAGPGDTGELFF; CDR3nt: TGTGCTAGTGGTGTAGCGGGACCGGGGGACACCGGGGAGCTGTTTTTT
d_gene: NA; v_gene: TRBV28; j_gene: TRBJ2-3; abundance: NA; CDR3aa: CASSFQGRGVDTQYF; CDR3nt: TGTGCCAGCAGTTTTCAGGGCAGGGGGGTAGATACGCAGTATTTT
d_gene: NA; v_gene: TRBV4-3; j_gene: TRBJ1-6; abundance: NA; CDR3aa: CASSQEGGASYNSPLHF; CDR3nt: TGCGCCAGCAGCCAAGAGGGGGGGGCCTCCTATAATTCACCCCTCCACTTT
d_gene: NA; v_gene: TRBV9; j_gene: TRBJ2-3; abundance: once; CDR3aa: CASSVGAATTDTQYF; CDR3nt: TGTGCCAGCAGCGTAGGGGCCGCGACCACAGATACGCAGTATTTT
d_gene: TRBD1; v_gene: TRBV4-3; j_gene: TRBJ2-5; abundance: NA; CDR3aa: CASSQAPRDRGSETQYF; CDR3nt: TGCGCCAGCAGCCAAGCGCCTCGGGACAGGGGTTCGGAGACCCAGTACTTC
d_gene: TRBD2; v_gene: TRBV2; j_gene: TRBJ2-1; abundance: NA; CDR3aa: CASSEAVRTSDHHEQFF; CDR3nt: TGTGCCAGCAGTGAAGCGGTAAGGACTAGCGATCATCACGAGCAGTTCTTC
d_gene: NA; v_gene: TRBV19; j_gene: TRBJ1-4; abundance: NA; CDR3aa: CASSITAGAGEKLFF; CDR3nt: TGTGCCAGTAGTATAACGGCGGGGGCCGGTGAAAAACTGTTTTTT
d_gene: NA; v_gene: TRBV18; j_gene: TRBJ2-7; abundance: NA; CDR3aa: CASRESYEQYF; CDR3nt: TGTGCCAGCAGAGAGTCCTACGAGCAGTACTTC
d_gene: NA; v_gene: TRBV30; j_gene: TRBJ1-2; abundance: NA; CDR3aa: CAWSVLVGYTF; CDR3nt: TGTGCCTGGAGTGTACTTGTTGGCTACACCTTC
d_gene: TRBD1; v_gene: TRBV30; j_gene: TRBJ1-4; abundance: NA; CDR3aa: CAWSRGTGNEKLFF; CDR3nt: TGTGCCTGGAGTCGGGGGACAGGGAATGAAAAACTGTTTTTT
d_gene: NA; v_gene: TRBV9; j_gene: TRBJ2-1; abundance: NA; CDR3aa: CASSAGWSDNEQFF; CDR3nt: TGTGCCAGCAGCGCAGGGTGGAGTGACAATGAGCAGTTCTTC
d_gene: TRBD1; v_gene: TRBV19; j_gene: TRBJ1-6; abundance: NA; CDR3aa: CASKETGGRDNSPLHF; CDR3nt: TGTGCCAGTAAAGAGACAGGGGGCAGGGATAATTCACCCCTCCACTTT
d_gene: NA; v_gene: TRBV5-1; j_gene: TRBJ1-1; abundance: NA; CDR3aa: CASAGVTNTEAFF; CDR3nt: TGCGCCAGCGCGGGGGTAACGAACACTGAAGCTTTCTTT
d_gene: TRBD1; v_gene: TRBV24-1; j_gene: TRBJ2-2; abundance: NA; CDR3aa: CATRNRDRNTGELFF; CDR3nt: TGTGCCACCCGCAACCGGGACAGGAACACCGGGGAGCTGTTTTTT
d_gene: NA; v_gene: TRBV6-2/TRBV6-3; j_gene: TRBJ1-2; abundance: NA; CDR3aa: CASSSPRQESYGYTF; CDR3nt: TGTGCCAGCAGTTCGCCGAGACAGGAGAGCTATGGCTACACCTTC
d_gene: NA; v_gene: TRBV19; j_gene: TRBJ1-2; abundance: NA; CDR3aa: CASQNGVYGYTF; CDR3nt: TGTGCCAGTCAGAACGGGGTCTATGGCTACACCTTC
d_gene: TRBD1; v_gene: TRBV4-3; j_gene: TRBJ2-2; abundance: NA; CDR3aa: CASSQVQGARYTGELFF; CDR3nt: TGCGCCAGCAGCCAAGTACAGGGGGCCAGGTACACCGGGGAGCTGTTTTTT
d_gene: TRBD1; v_gene: TRBV19; j_gene: TRBJ1-4; abundance: NA; CDR3aa: CASSLQGVNEKLFF; CDR3nt: TGTGCCAGTAGCCTACAGGGGGTCAATGAAAAACTGTTTTTT
d_gene: TRBD1; v_gene: TRBV27; j_gene: TRBJ2-5; abundance: NA; CDR3aa: CASSWTGQETQYF; CDR3nt: TGTGCCAGCAGTTGGACAGGGCAAGAGACCCAGTACTTC
d_gene: NA; v_gene: TRBV7-9; j_gene: TRBJ2-3; abundance: NA; CDR3aa: CASSLVGLRTDTQYF; CDR3nt: TGTGCCAGCAGCTTAGTCGGACTCCGCACAGATACGCAGTATTTT
d_gene: NA; v_gene: TRBV6-6; j_gene: TRBJ1-3; abundance: NA; CDR3aa: CASSLKTGFSGNTIYF; CDR3nt: TGTGCCAGCAGCCTTAAAACGGGGTTCTCGGGAAACACCATATATTTT
d_gene: NA; v_gene: TRBV6-2/TRBV6-3; j_gene: TRBJ2-7; abundance: NA; CDR3aa: CASSFDEITYEQYF; CDR3nt: TGTGCCAGCAGTTTTGATGAGATTACCTACGAGCAGTACTTC